Below, 22 T cell receptor beta chains from the same sample are listed, as sequenced in a study of blood T cell repertoires in COVID-19. Libraries were prepared by immunoSEQ multiplex PCR; TCRdb keeps only in-frame clonotypes and omits some of them. The sample includes roughly 260,000 clones, approximately 90% of them seen just once. Specimen: PBMCs or T cells enriched from blood (not recorded which). Source of these receptors: a woman aged 25 to 45 with acute COVID-19.

This rearrangement joins TRBV7-9 to TRBJ1-3; 7 bases map to TRBD1. Germline V gene lookup returns CDR1 SEHNR and CDR2 FQNEAQ (reference sequence). Trimming removed 1 base from V and 0 bases from J; junction bases left unmatched: 6. The CDR3 length is 17 residues. CDR3 loop: CASSLETGAVSGNTIYF. CDR3 in DNA: TGTGCCAGCAGCTTAGAAACAGGGGCCGTCTCTGGAAACACCATATATTTT.

This sequence joins TRBV7-2 and TRBJ2-1, with 8 bases identical to TRBD1. Germline loops: CDR1 SGHTA, CDR2 FQGNSA. V was clipped by 5 bases and J by 5 bases; unmatched bases: 11. This CDR3 has 16 residues. CDR3 region: CASSAGQDSSHNEQFF. The CDR3 DNA reads TGTGCCAGCAGCGCGGGACAGGATAGTTCCCACAATGAGCAGTTCTTC.

This clone has just a few counts. The genes are TRBV14 and TRBJ2-7, with TRBD2 matching 11 bases. This CDR3 contains 14 residues. The junction had 3 bases not matched to a gene; V was cut back by 3 bases and J by 5 bases. In germline, CDR1 is SGHDN, CDR2 FVKESK. DNA for the CDR3: TGTGCCAGCAGCCATGGGACTAGCGGCGACGAGCAGTACTTC. It specifies CASSHGTSGDEQYF.

The chain uses TRBV20-1 and TRBJ1-1, with 7 bases lining up with TRBD1. There are 15 residues in the CDR3. V lost 3 bases, J lost 2 bases, and 9 bases stayed unmatched. Germline V CDR1 and CDR2: DFQATT, SNEGSKA (reference sequence). CDR3 coding DNA: TGCAGTGCTAGTGTCGACAGGGCCTTTAACACTGAAGCTTTCTTT. As protein: CSASVDRAFNTEAFF.

The rearrangement links TRBV18 to TRBJ1-2; D not certain. V was trimmed by 6 bases and J by 1 base, leaving 9 bases between them. The germline gives CDR1 KGHSH, CDR2 LQKENI. The CDR3 spans 13 residues. Here the CDR3 reads CASSSKSNYGYTF. DNA of the CDR3: TGTGCCAGCTCGTCGAAGAGTAACTATGGCTACACCTTC. Combining the CDR3 with reference TRBV18 and TRBJ1-2 gives the whole variable domain NAGVMQNPRHLVRRRGQEARLRCSPMKGHSHVYWYRQLPEEGLKFMVYLQKENIIDESGMPKERFSAEFPKEGPSILRIQQVVRGDSAAYFCASSSKSNYGYTFGSGTRLTVV.

The chain carries TRBV5-1 and TRBJ2-5, with D tentatively TRBD2 (5 bases). The germline V gene encodes CDR1 SGHRS and CDR2 YFSETQ. The CDR3 extends over 15 amino acids. The germline V and J ends were trimmed by 0 bases and 2 bases, with 11 bases remaining between them. The CDR3 sequence: CASSLGLPGQETQYF. CDR3 sequence (DNA): TGCGCCAGCAGCTTGGGTCTTCCGGGGCAAGAGACCCAGTACTTC.

This clone was seen a single time. This chain connects TRBV29-1 to TRBJ1-6, with 7 bases matching TRBD1. Losses at the gene ends were 0 bases for V and 15 bases for J; bases not matched to a gene: 5. Germline values: CDR1 SQVTM, CDR2 ANQGSEA. The length of the CDR3 is 12 residues. The CDR3 loop reads CSVEDLTGLLHF. The CDR3 bases are TGCAGCGTTGAAGATTTGACAGGGCTCCTCCACTTT.

This chain links TRBV19 with TRBJ1-3; D call uncertain. V was shortened by 7 bases and J by 4 bases, with 17 bases between the two germline ends. There are 15 residues in the CDR3. Germline V gene lookup returns CDR1 LNHDA and CDR2 SQIVND (reference sequence). The chain's CDR3 is CASMVLLGRGNTIYF. CDR3 in DNA: TGTGCCAGTATGGTCTTGTTGGGGAGAGGAAACACCATATATTTT.

CDR3 sequence reads: CASSSGTGFYEQFF. The DNA of the CDR3 is TGTGCCAGCAGCTCCGGGACAGGGTTTTATGAGCAGTTCTTC. The chain recombines TRBV2 with TRBJ2-1, with TRBD1 identical over 9 bases. The CDR3 totals 14 residues. Germline CDR1 is SNHLY and CDR2 is FYNNEI. Trimming at V came to 6 bases and at J to 8 bases, leaving 8 bases not matched to a gene.

The chain has TRBV28 and TRBJ2-1; possibly TRBD1 for D (5 bases). The CDR3 consists of 18 residues. V was pared by 7 bases and J by 7 bases, with 29 bases between. Looked up from germline, CDR1 is MDHEN and CDR2 is SYDVKM. CDR3: CASTPVRALDTDGNEQFF. In nucleotides, the CDR3 is TGTGCCAGCACCCCGGTCCGAGCGCTGGACACCGATGGGAATGAGCAGTTCTTC.

The chain combines TRBV30 with TRBJ1-6; 9 positions agree with TRBD1. This CDR3 spans 15 amino acids. The J segment lost 9 bases and the V segment lost 2 bases, leaving 8 bases of the junction unmatched. From germline, CDR1 is GTSNPN and CDR2 SVGIG (reference sequence). CDR3 protein: CAWSTIGTGSSPLHF. The CDR3 coding sequence is TGTGCCTGGAGTACTATCGGGACAGGGTCTTCACCCCTCCACTTT.

This chain uses TRBV14 with TRBJ2-3; maybe TRBD2 (5 bases). Germline V gene lookup returns CDR1 SGHDN and CDR2 FVKESK. V was trimmed by 0 bases and J by 7 bases, leaving 11 bases between them. The CDR3 spans 14 residues. CDR3 DNA: TGTGCCAGCAGCCAAGAAGGAGGCCTGCATACGCAGTATTTT. Protein sequence: CASSQEGGLHTQYF.

This clone has only a few counts. The chain is built from TRBV14 and TRBJ1-2; TRBD1 agrees at 7 bases. J lost 3 bases, V lost 0 bases, and 7 bases had no gene match. This CDR3 is built from 16 residues. CDR1 is SGHDN and CDR2 is FVKESK in the germline V gene. The DNA for the CDR3 is TGTGCCAGCAGCCAAGATAGAGAGGGGACAGACTATGGCTACACCTTC. Protein sequence: CASSQDREGTDYGYTF.

The chain uses TRBV4-3 and TRBJ1-5; D unresolved. Trimming removed 0 bases at V and 5 bases at J, with 11 bases between. The CDR3 spans 15 residues. Germline CDR1 reads LGHNA; CDR2 reads YSLEER. The CDR3 spells CASSQEWAVDQPQHF. The CDR3 bases are TGCGCCAGCAGCCAAGAATGGGCCGTCGATCAGCCCCAGCATTTT.

The rearrangement links TRBV2 to TRBJ2-7, with 9 bases fitting TRBD2. The CDR3 totals 14 residues. The V and J ends lost 4 bases and 5 bases, in that order; junction bases with no gene match: 6. Germline V gene sequence: CDR1 SNHLY, CDR2 FYNNEI. CDR3 coding DNA: TGTGCCAGCAGTGGCCCGCGGGAGGGGAACGAGCAGTACTTC. This sequence encodes CASSGPREGNEQYF. The variable domain in full, completed from reference TRBV2 and TRBJ2-7, reads EPEVTQTPSHQVTQMGQEVILRCVPISNHLYFYWYRQILGQKVEFLVSFYNNEISEKSEIFDDQFSVERPDGSNFTLKIRSTKLEDSAMYFCASSGPREGNEQYFGPGTRLTVT.

The chain has TRBV11-3 and TRBJ2-2; 9 positions match TRBD1. The V segment lost 3 bases and the J segment 2 bases; nucleotides outside the gene matches: 4. Germline V gene lookup returns CDR1 SGHNT and CDR2 YENEEA. The CDR3 sequence is 16 residues long. In nucleotides, the CDR3 is TGTGCCAGCAGCTTTGGACAGGGGTTAAACACCGGGGAGCTGTTTTTT. Amino acids: CASSFGQGLNTGELFF. The variable domain in full, with the rest retrieved from reference TRBV11-3 and TRBJ2-2, is EAGVVQSPRYKIIEKKQPVAFWCNPISGHNTLYWYLQNLGQGPELLIRYENEEAVDDSQLPKDRFSAERLKGVDSTLKIQPAELGDSAVYLCASSFGQGLNTGELFFGEGSRLTVL.

The rearrangement joins TRBV6-5 to TRBJ2-1, with 7 positions matching TRBD2. With V trimmed by 6 bases and J by 8 bases, 13 bases remained unmatched. Germline values: CDR1 MNHEY, CDR2 SVGAGI. The CDR3 is 15 residues long. The CDR3 loop is CASRGPGEGNYEQFF. The CDR3 nucleotides are TGTGCCAGCAGAGGGCCCGGGGAGGGAAACTATGAGCAGTTCTTC.

This clone turned up a few times. The chain links TRBV11-3 to TRBJ2-2, with D perhaps matching TRBD2 (6 bases). Trimming stripped 5 bases from V and 0 bases from J, with 13 bases between. Germline CDR1 SGHNT, CDR2 YENEEA. The CDR3 runs 16 residues. This CDR3 is CASSGETSSNTGELFF. The CDR3 DNA follows: TGTGCCAGCAGCGGGGAGACTAGTTCGAACACCGGGGAGCTGTTTTTT.

The rearrangement links TRBV5-1 to TRBJ2-2, with 7 positions matching TRBD1. CDR3 length equals 16 residues. CDR1 is SGHRS and CDR2 is YFSETQ in the germline V gene. Losses at the gene ends were 4 bases for V and 1 base for J; bases not matched to a gene: 7. The CDR3 here is CASSPTPGGNTGELFF. The CDR3 DNA reads as TGCGCCAGCAGCCCGACGCCAGGGGGGAACACCGGGGAGCTGTTTTTT.

The chain uses TRBV2 and TRBJ2-5, with TRBD2 identical over 9 bases. The length of the CDR3 is 12 residues. The V gene end was trimmed by 6 bases and the J gene end by 4 bases; junction bases not matched to a gene: 0. Germline values: CDR1 SNHLY, CDR2 FYNNEI. CDR3 in amino acids: CASRGLAETQYF. Written as DNA, the CDR3 is TGTGCCAGCAGGGGACTAGCAGAGACCCAGTACTTC.

The chain has TRBV13 and TRBJ2-5; 15 bases map to TRBD2. This CDR3 region has 15 residues. V lost 5 bases and J lost 5; bases outside the gene matches: 3. CDR1 PRHDT and CDR2 FYEKMQ come from the germline V gene (reference sequence). CDR3 sequence: CASSKGLAGGETQYF. The CDR3 nucleotides are TGTGCCAGCAGCAAGGGACTAGCGGGGGGTGAGACCCAGTACTTC.

The CDR3 DNA reads as TGTGCCAGCAGCTTACTTGCAGATACGCAGTATTTT. Protein: CASSLLADTQYF. The gene calls are TRBV11-2 and TRBJ2-3, with D hard to call. Trimming cost V 2 bases and J 4 bases, with 4 bases left between them. This CDR3 has 12 amino acids. CDR1 and CDR2 from the germline V gene are SGHAT and FQNNGV.